Following are 18 T cell receptor beta chains from one sample sequenced in a study of control samples from healthy donors and cancer patients. The assay was immunoSEQ multiplex PCR, and TCRdb's table has in-frame clones only and misses some. Of more than 75,000 clones listed, around three quarters are singletons. Sequencing used blood. The receptor set was obtained from a woman in her twenties or thirties in good health.

In DNA form, the CDR3 reads TGTGCCAGCAGCTTAGTGGGGAGTAGTCGGACAGGGAATGACGAGCAGTACTTC. Protein: CASSLVGSSRTGNDEQYF. J is TRBJ2-7 and V is TRBV11-2; the match to TRBD1 covers 8 bases. V lost 1 base and J lost 5; bases outside the gene matches: 16. The CDR3 has 18 amino acids. Germline CDR1 and CDR2: SGHAT and FQNNGV.

This clone has only one observation. The chain carries TRBV19 and TRBJ1-4; D gene unclear. The V end lost 3 bases, the J end lost 4 bases, and 12 bases lay between the germline ends. Germline V gene lookup returns CDR1 LNHDA and CDR2 SQIVND (reference sequence). This CDR3 is 15 amino acids long. Written as DNA, the CDR3 is TGTGCCAGTAGTATTGGTGGCGGAGATAATGAAAAACTGTTTTTT. Protein product: CASSIGGGDNEKLFF.

In its sample, this clone was seen once. V usage is TRBV6-5 and J usage is TRBJ1-1; 8 bases agree with TRBD1. Looked up from germline, CDR1 is MNHEY and CDR2 is SVGAGI. The CDR3 is made up of 14 amino acids. Losses at the gene ends were 6 bases for V and 1 base for J; bases not matched to a gene: 4. The CDR3 loop reads CASRNTGGNTEAFF. The CDR3 DNA reads TGTGCCAGCAGGAACACAGGGGGGAACACTGAAGCTTTCTTT.

V and J are TRBV12-5 and TRBJ1-1, with 7 bases aligning to TRBD1. V trimming: 4 bases; J trimming: 0 bases; junction bases outside the gene matches: 5. The germline gives CDR1 LGHNT, CDR2 FRNRAP. The CDR3 loop spans 15 amino acids. The CDR3: CASGSEQGMNTEAFF. In DNA, the CDR3 is TGTGCTAGTGGTTCTGAACAGGGGATGAACACTGAAGCTTTCTTT.

The chain joins TRBV5-6 to TRBJ1-1, with D unresolved. This CDR3 is built from 13 residues. In germline, CDR1 is SGHDT, CDR2 YYEEEE. Trimming cost V 1 base and J 1 base, with 5 bases left between them. CDR3 sequence (DNA): TGTGCCAGCAGCTTGAGTGAGAACACTGAAGCTTTCTTT. It encodes CASSLSENTEAFF.

This chain links TRBV2 with TRBJ1-2; no definite D call. Trimming took off 2 bases at V and 2 bases at J, with 9 bases between the two ends. The CDR3 consists of 14 residues. Germline assignment: CDR1 SNHLY and CDR2 FYNNEI. Written as DNA, the CDR3 is TGTGCCAGCAGTGAAAGCAGGCGGAACTATGGCTACACCTTC. Its protein product is CASSESRRNYGYTF.

This chain connects TRBV4-2 to TRBJ2-2, with TRBD2 identical over 9 bases. The CDR3 contains 17 residues. Trimming removed 1 base from V and 2 bases from J; junction bases left unmatched: 5. Germline V CDR1 and CDR2: LGHNA, YNFKEQ. CDR3 protein: CASSQGPAGGNTGELFF. CDR3 DNA sequence: TGTGCCAGCAGCCAAGGCCCAGCGGGGGGAAACACCGGGGAGCTGTTTTTT.

This rearrangement joins TRBV7-2 to TRBJ2-4; TRBD2 aligns across 7 bases. The CDR3 runs to 16 residues. CDR1 is SGHTA and CDR2 is FQGNSA in the germline V gene. V was clipped by 5 bases and J by 7 bases; unmatched bases: 14. In nucleotides, the CDR3 is TGTGCCAGCAGCCCCGCGGGGCGGGGAGGGTCGAACATTCAGTACTTC. It encodes CASSPAGRGGSNIQYF.

V usage is TRBV25-1 and J usage is TRBJ2-3, with 8 positions matching TRBD2. V was pared by 4 bases and J by 7 bases, with 16 bases of the junction left unmatched. Germline V gene lookup returns CDR1 MGHDK and CDR2 SYGVNS. The CDR3 length is 17 residues. The DNA of the CDR3 is TGTGCCAGCAGTGTACCAGCGGGGGCCGGTAAGCAACATACGCAGTATTTT. As protein: CASSVPAGAGKQHTQYF.

Here the CDR3 DNA reads TGTGCCAGTAGTAAACGACGACAGGAACAAGCTTTCTTT. It is translated as CASSKRRQEQAFF. The chain uses TRBV19 and TRBJ1-1; a weak D match, TRBD1 (6 bases). Germline-derived CDR1 and CDR2 are LNHDA and SQIVND (reference sequence). With 4 bases removed from V and 9 bases from J, the gap between germline ends came to 15 bases. The CDR3 loop spans 13 amino acids.

This chain uses TRBV30 with TRBJ1-2; D perhaps matches TRBD1 (5 bases). There are 14 residues in the CDR3. Trimming shortened V by 0 bases and J by 8 bases, and 16 bases separated the two germline ends. The germline CDR1 and CDR2 sequences are GTSNPN and SVGIG (reference sequence). In DNA form, the CDR3 reads TGTGCCTGGAGTGTAGTGAAAGGGGCCGGAGGCTACACCTTC. It codes for CAWSVVKGAGGYTF. Looking up the rest from reference TRBV30 and TRBJ1-2 gives the full variable domain: SQTIHQWPATLVQPVGSPLSLECTVEGTSNPNLYWYRQAAGRGLQLLFYSVGIGQISSEVPQNLSASRPQDRQFILSSKKLLLSDSGFYLCAWSVVKGAGGYTFGSGTRLTVV.

This clone occurred a few times. This chain connects TRBV11-2 to TRBJ1-1, with 8 bases identical to TRBD1. Germline V gene sequence: CDR1 SGHAT, CDR2 FQNNGV. This CDR3 is built from 15 residues. V gave up 4 bases and J gave up 3 bases; unmatched junction bases: 7. The CDR3 DNA reads TGTGCCAGCAGCTCCGGACAGGGTTGGGACACTGAAGCTTTCTTT. Protein: CASSSGQGWDTEAFF.

The chain uses TRBV7-6 and TRBJ2-6, with 9 bases lining up with TRBD1. V shed 1 base and J 4 bases; nucleotides not matched to a gene: 8. In germline, CDR1 is SGHVS, CDR2 FNYEAQ. This CDR3 is 18 amino acids long. DNA for the CDR3: TGTGCCAGCAGCTTAGGACCATTTGGGACAGGGGGGGCCAACGTCCTGACTTTC. It yields the protein CASSLGPFGTGGANVLTF.

The J gene is TRBJ1-4, the V gene TRBV5-4, with 7 bases fitting TRBD1. CDR1 is SGHNT, CDR2 YYREEE, per germline (reference sequence). V shed 4 bases and J 4 bases; nucleotides not matched to a gene: 7. This CDR3 is 15 amino acids long. The CDR3: CASSQPGQYNEKLFF. The CDR3 DNA reads TGTGCCAGCAGCCAACCGGGACAGTATAATGAAAAACTGTTTTTT.

The genes are TRBV4-1 and TRBJ2-3; the D is unclear. Germline V lookup: CDR1 MGHRA, CDR2 YSYEKL. V lost 0 bases and J lost 2, with 12 bases in between. CDR3 size: 16 residues. CDR3 sequence reads: CASSQEGLISTDTQYF. CDR3 sequence (DNA): TGCGCCAGCAGCCAAGAAGGCTTGATTTCCACAGATACGCAGTATTTT.

This clone was counted a single time. The J gene is TRBJ1-1, the V gene TRBV6-6; D remains ambiguous. Germline V gene data show CDR1 as MNHNY and CDR2 as SVGAGI (reference sequence). Deletions cut 5 bases from V and 2 bases from J, with 18 bases between. The CDR3 is made up of 16 amino acids. CDR3 nucleotides: TGTGCCAGCAGTAGTGGGTTCGGGCAGGTTAACACTGAAGCTTTCTTT. This translates into CASSSGFGQVNTEAFF.

This sequence joins TRBV18 and TRBJ2-3; TRBD1 agrees at 8 bases. Germline CDR1 KGHSH, CDR2 LQKENI. V shed 3 bases and J 4 bases; nucleotides not matched to a gene: 9. The CDR3 is 16 amino acids. The CDR3 nucleotides read TGTGCCAGCTCACCCAGGACAGGGCTGGCCCCAGATACGCAGTATTTT. Translating gives CASSPRTGLAPDTQYF.

The chain has TRBV2 and TRBJ1-4; a possible D gene is TRBD1 (5 bases). The germline V and J ends were trimmed by 6 bases and 0 bases, with 11 bases remaining between them. Germline CDR1 reads SNHLY; CDR2 reads FYNNEI. The CDR3 spans 15 residues. The CDR3 DNA follows: TGTGCCAGCAGAGCCCCACAGGCAACTAATGAAAAACTGTTTTTT. Translating gives CASRAPQATNEKLFF.